One T cell receptor (beta chain) is described in this entry. The junction departs from the called germline gene at one end, perhaps through a read error. This entry comes from a study of T cell changes during pregnancy in multiple sclerosis. Libraries were prepared by immunoSEQ multiplex PCR; TCRdb keeps only in-frame clonotypes and omits some of them. The sample shows tens of thousands of clones, over 80% of them seen only once. CDR3 length equals 12 residues. CDR1 and CDR2 (germline): MNHNS, SASEGT. The gene calls are TRBV6-1 and TRBJ2-7; TRBD1 is a possible D gene (5 bases). This specimen consisted of CD4+ T cells from peripheral blood mononuclear cells, obtained in the second trimester of pregnancy. This clonotype was sampled from a female donor with multiple sclerosis, enrolled in a pregnancy study. Written as DNA, the CDR3 is TGTGCCAGCAGTGAAAGAAGGGCAGGGCAAGTCTTC. Translation gives CASSERRAGQVF.